Below, 21 T cell receptor beta chains from the same sample are listed, as sequenced in a study of T cell responses to AZD1222 COVID-19 vaccine. Data came from immunoSEQ multiplex PCR; TCRdb stores just in-frame clones and leaves some out. Of some 200,000 clones listed, approximately 91% are singletons. The specimen comprised peripheral blood, sampled 28 days after the second AZD1222 dose. The receptors originated from an adult who received the AZD1222 COVID-19 vaccine.

CDR3 region: CASSGTGTPYQETQYF. The CDR3, as DNA: TGTGCCAGCTCAGGTACAGGGACTCCCTACCAAGAGACCCAGTACTTC. The chain links TRBV18 to TRBJ2-5, with D possibly called TRBD1 or TRBD2 (6 bases each). The CDR3 has 16 amino acids. Germline V gene sequence: CDR1 KGHSH, CDR2 LQKENI. V was cut by 5 bases and J by 0 bases, with 16 bases left in between.

The chain uses TRBV18 and TRBJ2-1; no clear D. The CDR3 runs to 13 residues. V was shortened by 5 bases and J by 7 bases, with 12 bases between the two germline ends. Germline CDR1 KGHSH, CDR2 LQKENI. The CDR3: CASSWSQENEQFF. CDR3 sequence (DNA): TGTGCCAGCTCATGGTCGCAGGAAAATGAGCAGTTCTTC.

A single count supports this clone. The CDR3 here is CASSPDRSYEQYF. CDR3 coding DNA: TGTGCCAGCTCACCCGACAGGAGCTACGAGCAGTACTTC. The gene calls are TRBV18 and TRBJ2-7; the D gene is possibly TRBD1 (6 bases). Germline CDR1 and CDR2: KGHSH and LQKENI. The ends were cut back, 3 bases at V and 3 bases at J, with 9 bases in the middle. The CDR3 runs to 13 residues.

The V and J genes are TRBV9 and TRBJ2-1; 8 bases fit TRBD2. Germline trimming cut 4 bases from V and 0 bases from J; bases unmatched to any gene: 3. Germline-derived CDR1 and CDR2 are SGDLS and YYNGEE. The CDR3 has 15 amino acids. This CDR3 reads CASSLRGDSYNEQFF. The CDR3 DNA reads as TGTGCCAGCAGCTTGCGGGGGGACTCCTACAATGAGCAGTTCTTC.

The V and J genes are TRBV13 and TRBJ2-1; 13 bases agree with TRBD2. Trimming removed 0 bases from V and 7 bases from J; junction bases left unmatched: 6. The CDR3 extends over 17 amino acids. CDR1 is PRHDT, CDR2 FYEKMQ, per germline (reference sequence). The CDR3 loop reads CASSLGRTSGSRNEQFF. The CDR3 DNA sequence: TGTGCCAGCAGCTTAGGTAGGACTAGCGGGAGTAGGAATGAGCAGTTCTTC. The entire variable domain, with the rest obtained from reference TRBV13 and TRBJ2-1, is as follows: AAGVIQSPRHLIKEKRETATLKCYPIPRHDTVYWYQQGPGQDPQFLISFYEKMQSDKGSIPDRFSAQQFSDYHSELNMSSLELGDSALYFCASSLGRTSGSRNEQFFGPGTRLTVL.

The J gene is TRBJ1-5, the V gene TRBV6-5, with a tentative D call TRBD1 (6 bases). The germline CDR1 and CDR2 sequences are MNHEY and SVGAGI. Trimming took 6 bases from V and 0 from J, leaving 12 bases between them. The CDR3 totals 15 residues. The CDR3 DNA reads TGTGCCAGCAGCCTGACAGGTCTTAGCAATCAGCCCCAGCATTTT. Translation gives CASSLTGLSNQPQHF.

This clone was observed a handful of times. The V call is TRBV27, the J call TRBJ2-3, with 10 bases aligning to TRBD1. V lost 1 base, J lost 2 bases, and 3 bases stayed unmatched. From germline, CDR1 is MNHEY and CDR2 SMNVEV (reference sequence). The CDR3 loop spans 16 amino acids. CDR3 residues: CASSLFGTGVTDTQYF. CDR3 nucleotides: TGTGCCAGCAGTTTATTCGGGACAGGGGTCACAGATACGCAGTATTTT.

J is TRBJ2-1 and V is TRBV21-1; TRBD2, as called in the table, went unchecked against the DNA. TRBV21-1 is a pseudogene segment. This CDR3 has 18 residues. The CDR3 DNA follows: TGTGCCAGCAGCAAAGTAGCGGAAAAGTGGGTTAGGTACAATGAGCAGTTCTTC. Its translation: CASSKVAEKWVRYNEQFF.

V and J are TRBV6-2 or TRBV6-3 and TRBJ2-7; 7 positions match TRBD2. Trimming took 2 bases from V and 2 from J; bases not matched to a gene: 12. Germline V gene data show CDR1 as MNHEY and CDR2 as SVGEGT. The CDR3 is made up of 17 amino acids. CDR3 residues: CASSYPSRGSRTYEQYF. The CDR3 DNA sequence: TGTGCCAGCAGTTACCCCTCTCGCGGGAGTAGGACCTACGAGCAGTACTTC.

J is TRBJ2-7 and V is TRBV6-2 or TRBV6-3; D not resolved. Germline V CDR1 and CDR2: MNHEY, SVGEGT. This CDR3 has 14 amino acids. With 5 bases removed from V and 3 bases from J, the gap between germline ends came to 14 bases. The CDR3 here is CASSHNSEGYEQYF. In DNA form, the CDR3 reads TGTGCCAGCAGTCACAACAGTGAAGGCTACGAGCAGTACTTC.

The chain couples TRBV6-6 to TRBJ1-2; a possible D gene is TRBD1 (5 bases). The CDR3 contains 13 residues. The germline V and J ends were trimmed by 8 bases and 4 bases, with 14 bases remaining between them. From germline, CDR1 is MNHNY and CDR2 SVGAGI (reference sequence). CDR3 in amino acids: CASQGTGTYGYTF. Here the CDR3 DNA reads TGTGCCAGCCAAGGGACCGGGACCTATGGCTACACCTTC.

Details on this clone: This specimen includes other DNA sequences encoding the same CDR3. The chain has TRBV7-3 and TRBJ2-1; the D is unclear. The CDR3 consists of 13 residues. From germline, CDR1 is SGHTA and CDR2 FQGTGA. V lost 0 bases, J lost 5 bases, and 5 bases lay in between. The CDR3 DNA follows: TGTGCCAGCAGCTTAACGGGGAACAATGAGCAGTTCTTC. It codes for CASSLTGNNEQFF.

This clone was found a few times. The chain employs TRBV7-9 and TRBJ2-2; D is ambiguous. Trimming stripped 5 bases from V and 6 bases from J, with 13 bases between. The CDR3 totals 14 residues. The germline CDR1 and CDR2 sequences are SEHNR and FQNEAQ (reference sequence). The CDR3, as DNA: TGTGCCAGCAGCCCTGGTAGGGAAGCCGGGGAGCTGTTTTTT. This encodes CASSPGREAGELFF.

The chain recombines TRBV6-5 with TRBJ1-1, with D perhaps matching TRBD1 (6 bases). Germline V gene data show CDR1 as MNHEY and CDR2 as SVGAGI. Trimming cost V 6 bases and J 0 bases, with 11 bases left between them. The CDR3 sequence is 14 residues long. CDR3 coding DNA: TGTGCCAGCAGACCCAGGACAGTGAACACTGAAGCTTTCTTT. It encodes CASRPRTVNTEAFF.

The chain has TRBV6-1 and TRBJ2-3, with 7 bases matching TRBD2. This CDR3 comprises 16 residues. CDR1 is MNHNS and CDR2 is SASEGT in the germline V gene. With V trimmed by 2 bases and J by 2 bases, 7 bases remained unmatched. This CDR3 is CASSERGGSATDTQYF. CDR3 coding DNA: TGTGCCAGCAGTGAACGGGGCGGGAGCGCCACAGATACGCAGTATTTT.

The chain has TRBV19 and TRBJ1-5; possibly TRBD1 for D (5 bases). Deletions cut 11 bases from V and 3 bases from J, with 20 bases between. Germline values: CDR1 LNHDA, CDR2 SQIVND (reference sequence). This CDR3 is built from 15 residues. The DNA for the CDR3 is TGTGCCGCGGCGTGGGGGGGGATGAACAATCAGCCCCAGCATTTT. This translates into CAAAWGGMNNQPQHF.

The chain couples TRBV19 to TRBJ1-5; 7 positions agree with TRBD1. The V gene's germline CDR1 is LNHDA and CDR2 SQIVND (reference sequence). CDR3 length: 17 residues. The V and J ends lost 3 bases and 6 bases, in that order; junction bases with no gene match: 14. CDR3 residues: CASSIRQGNAASQPQHF. DNA for the CDR3: TGTGCCAGTAGTATTAGACAGGGAAATGCGGCAAGTCAGCCCCAGCATTTT.

V is TRBV6-5 and J is TRBJ1-2; 10 bases are a match to TRBD1. CDR3 length equals 15 residues. The V gene end was trimmed by 4 bases and the J gene end by 4 bases; junction bases not matched to a gene: 6. Germline V lookup: CDR1 MNHEY, CDR2 SVGAGI. The DNA of the CDR3 is TGTGCCAGCAGTTTTCAGACAGGGGGCATCTATGGCTACACCTTC. This gives the protein CASSFQTGGIYGYTF.

This chain links TRBV6-5 with TRBJ2-7, with 7 bases lining up with TRBD2. This CDR3 contains 15 residues. Trimming removed 2 bases from V and 9 bases from J; junction bases left unmatched: 13. Per the germline V gene, CDR1 is MNHEY and CDR2 is SVGAGI. For the CDR3, the DNA is TGTGCCAGCAGTTACGAGCGGGGTACTGTACGAGGGCAGTACTTC. Residues: CASSYERGTVRGQYF.

The rearrangement joins TRBV3-1 (or the pseudogene TRBV3-2) to TRBJ2-7, with 10 bases that match TRBD2. The CDR3 spans 15 residues. V lost 1 base, J lost 6 bases, and 6 bases stayed unmatched. Germline CDR1 and CDR2: LGHDT and YNNKEL (reference sequence). CDR3: CASSQGLAGASEQYF. CDR3 sequence (DNA): TGTGCCAGCAGCCAAGGGCTAGCGGGAGCCTCCGAGCAGTACTTC.

This clone occurred once. This CDR3 is CAWSVSPSNQPQHF. As DNA, the CDR3 is TGTGCCTGGAGTGTGTCGCCTAGCAATCAGCCCCAGCATTTT. V and J are TRBV30 and TRBJ1-5; D is uncertain. Trimming shortened V by 0 bases and J by 0 bases, and 6 bases separated the two germline ends. The germline CDR1 and CDR2 sequences are GTSNPN and SVGIG (reference sequence). The CDR3 extends over 14 amino acids.